This T cell receptor beta chain came from a study of cytotoxic CD8 clonotypes in ibrutinib-treated CLL. Study results and limitations: Baseline values of clonality outstripped age-matched healthy donors and followed circulating CD8+ T-cell counts.

Concerning this clone: Its antigen remains unknown.

Generated by immunoSEQ multiplex PCR, the TCRdb table keeps only in-frame clones and is missing some. The sample contains fewer than 300,000 clones, 70% to 80% of which appear only once. The TCR originated in a human donor with chronic lymphocytic leukemia. The sample here was PBMCs, taken at disease progression, from a patient treated with ibrutinib.

Here the CDR3 DNA reads TGTGCCAGCAGGATGATCGGCGGCTTCGCCTACGAGCAGTACTTC. Translation gives CASRMIGGFAYEQYF. This rearrangement joins TRBV28 to TRBJ2-7; the D is unclear. Germline assignment: CDR1 MDHEN and CDR2 SYDVKM. Trimming removed 6 bases from V and 2 bases from J, with 17 bases in between. This CDR3 is 15 amino acids long. The entire variable domain, with the rest obtained from reference TRBV28 and TRBJ2-7, is as follows: DVKVTQSSRYLVKRTGEKVFLECVQDMDHENMFWYRQDPGLGLRLIYFSYDVKMKEKGDIPEGYSVSREKKERFSLILESASTNQTSMYLCASRMIGGFAYEQYFGPGTRLTVT.